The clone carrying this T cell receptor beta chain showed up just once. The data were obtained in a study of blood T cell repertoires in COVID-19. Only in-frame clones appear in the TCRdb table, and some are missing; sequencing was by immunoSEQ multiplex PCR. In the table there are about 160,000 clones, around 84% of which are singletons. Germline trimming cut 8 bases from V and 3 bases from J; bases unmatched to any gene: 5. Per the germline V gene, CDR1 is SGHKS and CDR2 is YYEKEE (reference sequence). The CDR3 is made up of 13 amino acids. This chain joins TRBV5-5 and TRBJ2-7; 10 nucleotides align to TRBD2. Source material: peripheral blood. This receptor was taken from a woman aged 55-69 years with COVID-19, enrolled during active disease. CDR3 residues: CASRTSGIYEQYF. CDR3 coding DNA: TGTGCCAGTCGGACTAGCGGAATCTACGAGCAGTACTTC.